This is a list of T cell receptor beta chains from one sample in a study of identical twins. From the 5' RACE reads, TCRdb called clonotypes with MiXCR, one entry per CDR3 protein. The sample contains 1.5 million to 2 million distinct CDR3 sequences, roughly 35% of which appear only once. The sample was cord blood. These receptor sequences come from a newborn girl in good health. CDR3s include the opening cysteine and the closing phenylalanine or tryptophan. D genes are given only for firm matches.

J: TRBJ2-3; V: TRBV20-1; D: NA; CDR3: CSADRIGLGGSDTQYF
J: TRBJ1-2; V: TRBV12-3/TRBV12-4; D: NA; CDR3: CASSLARLGYGYTF
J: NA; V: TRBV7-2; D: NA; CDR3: CASSPPGPSNSYEQYF
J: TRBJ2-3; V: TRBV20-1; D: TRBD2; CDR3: CSARDQGSGAGDTQYF
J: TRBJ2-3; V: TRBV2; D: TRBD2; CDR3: CAGRGGRALKDTQYF
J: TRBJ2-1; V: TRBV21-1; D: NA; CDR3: CASSGAAFSYNEQFF
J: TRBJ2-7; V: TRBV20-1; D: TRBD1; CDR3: CSARDPGQGAHEQYF
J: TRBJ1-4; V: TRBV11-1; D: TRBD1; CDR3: CASSLRGTDPNEKLFF
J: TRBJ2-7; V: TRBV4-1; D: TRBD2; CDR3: CASSPDSSTSGITYEQYF
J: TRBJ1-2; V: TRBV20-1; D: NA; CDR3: CSARDPVNYGYTF
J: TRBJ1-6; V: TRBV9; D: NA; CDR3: CASTTGLYNSPLHF
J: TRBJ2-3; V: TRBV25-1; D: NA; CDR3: CASSERFSTDTQYF
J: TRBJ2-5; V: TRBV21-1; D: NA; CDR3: CASSKAPHKLQETQYF
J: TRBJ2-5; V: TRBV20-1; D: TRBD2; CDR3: CSARGASGRTQYF
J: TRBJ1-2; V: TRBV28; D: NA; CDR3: CASSRRTYGYTF
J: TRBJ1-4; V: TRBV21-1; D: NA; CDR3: CASSKKWFF
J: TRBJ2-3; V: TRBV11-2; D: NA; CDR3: CASSLGLAGWGTDTQYF
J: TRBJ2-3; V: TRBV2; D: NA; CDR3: CASTPGRHITDTQYF
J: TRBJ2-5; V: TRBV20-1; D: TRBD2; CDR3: CSATGLAGGLETQYF
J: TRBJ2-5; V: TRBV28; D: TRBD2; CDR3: CASSSFGTSGETQYF
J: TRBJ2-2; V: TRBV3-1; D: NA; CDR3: CASVPTGGGTGELFF
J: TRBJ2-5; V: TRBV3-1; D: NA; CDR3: CASSQGAGQVQETQYF
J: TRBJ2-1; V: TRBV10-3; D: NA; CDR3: CAISEGRERNEQFF
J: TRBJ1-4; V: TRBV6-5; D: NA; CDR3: CASSYGLNEKLFF
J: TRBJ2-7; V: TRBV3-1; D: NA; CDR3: CASSQLQGLGVRKQYF
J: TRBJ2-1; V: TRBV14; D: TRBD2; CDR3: CASSQGTRNNEQFF
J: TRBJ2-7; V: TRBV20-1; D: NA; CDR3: CSASPGGEQYF
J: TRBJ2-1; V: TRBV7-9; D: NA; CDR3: CASSLAREWGYNEQFF
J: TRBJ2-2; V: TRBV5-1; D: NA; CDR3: CASSLLDTGELFF
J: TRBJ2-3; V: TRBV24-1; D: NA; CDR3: CATSDLRPGNTQYF
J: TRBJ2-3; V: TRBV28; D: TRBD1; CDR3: CASRPTGSGDTQYF
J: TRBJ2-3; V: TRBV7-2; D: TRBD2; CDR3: CASSLVAGGTDTQYF
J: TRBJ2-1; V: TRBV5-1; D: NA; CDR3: CASSLSQGRDEQFF
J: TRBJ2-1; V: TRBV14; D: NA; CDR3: CASSQDVEQFF
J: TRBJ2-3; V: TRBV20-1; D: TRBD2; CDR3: CSALEREGLTDTQYF
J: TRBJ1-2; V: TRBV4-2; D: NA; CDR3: CASSQEAGQGPYGYTF
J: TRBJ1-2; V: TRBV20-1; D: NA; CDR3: CSATTTNYGYTF
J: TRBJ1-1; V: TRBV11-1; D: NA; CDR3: CASSFGGWDTEAFF
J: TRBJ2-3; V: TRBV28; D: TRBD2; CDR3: CASSSLAGGPPDTQYF
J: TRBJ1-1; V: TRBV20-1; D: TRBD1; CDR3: CSARGRTGSAEAFF
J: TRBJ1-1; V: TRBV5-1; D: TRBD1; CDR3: CASSLVWTGHTGAFF
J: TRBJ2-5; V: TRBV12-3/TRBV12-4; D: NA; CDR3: CASSLRLGEETQYF
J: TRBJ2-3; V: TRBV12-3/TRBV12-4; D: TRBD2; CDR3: CASSPPRAGVKDTQYF
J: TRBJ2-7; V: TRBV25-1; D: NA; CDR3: CASGPTKLYGEQYF
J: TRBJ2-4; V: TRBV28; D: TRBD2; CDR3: CASRSPGSGMQNIQYF
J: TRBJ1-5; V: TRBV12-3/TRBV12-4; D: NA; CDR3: CASSLDRLSNQPQHF
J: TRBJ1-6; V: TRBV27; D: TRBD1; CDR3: CASSFTGVNSPPHF
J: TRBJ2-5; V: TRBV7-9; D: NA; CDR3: CASSLAPVRGGETQYF
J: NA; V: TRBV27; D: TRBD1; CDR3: CASSRGQGGYNEQYF